This TCR beta chain is drawn from a study of T cell responses to AZD1222 COVID-19 vaccine. Profiling relied on immunoSEQ multiplex PCR, and the TCRdb table lists in-frame clones only, not all of them. The sample consists of about 150,000 clones, roughly 89% of them appearing once. Overall study results and limits: It should be noted that donors were predominantly white British and more often female, and clonal diversity was possibly underestimated.

As regards this clone: Its antigen remains unknown.

The source material was peripheral blood, sampled on day 0 of AZD1222 vaccination. This TCR was recovered from an adult in good health.

Here the CDR3 reads CASSSQGGENSPLHF. The CDR3 nucleotides are TGTGCCAGCAGCTCCCAGGGAGGAGAGAATTCACCCCTCCACTTT. The rearrangement uses TRBV11-2 and TRBJ1-6; weak D call: TRBD1 (5 bases). The CDR3 sequence is 15 residues long. V gave up 4 bases and J gave up 7 bases, with 14 bases separating them. Germline V gene lookup returns CDR1 SGHAT and CDR2 FQNNGV.